This section outlines one T cell receptor (beta chain) sequence together with its context. Its antigen is unknown. The sample originates from a study of T cells in Graves' hyperthyroidism and ophthalmopathy. Study at large: Peripheral blood specimens were obtained at initial diagnosis, prior to any treatment. General observations from the study: Also found in blood were most expanded thyroid clonotypes above 0.001. A 13 V-J signature model discriminated ophthalmopathy versus stable hyperthyroidism.

It was RNA transcripts that yielded the amplified TCR beta CDR3 regions. The HTBI primer set drove a first-round RT-PCR of the TCR CDR3. In TCRdb, the multiplex PCR reads were re-called with MiXCR into one record per CDR3 protein. Here the sample spans some 500,000 distinct CDR3 sequences, about 24% being singletons. V was trimmed by 2 bases and J by 4 bases, leaving 14 bases between them. Germline CDR1 and CDR2: SGHAT and FQNNGV. This CDR3 is built from 16 residues. Uncontrolled infections, other autoimmune diseases, pregnancy or lactation led to exclusion of patients. Sequencing was carried out using blood. The chain joins TRBV11-2 to TRBJ2-2; D gene uncertain. This sequence originates from a woman younger than 45 with Graves' ophthalmopathy. The CDR3 DNA is TGTGCCAGCAGCTTAAATGGGTTGCTAGTCACCGGGGAGCTGTTTTTT. Its protein product is CASSLNGLLVTGELFF. Full variable domain (rest looked up from reference TRBV11-2 and TRBJ2-2): EAGVAQSPRYKIIEKRQSVAFWCNPISGHATLYWYQQILGQGPKLLIQFQNNGVVDDSQLPKDRFSAERLKGVDSTLKIQPAKLEDSAVYLCASSLNGLLVTGELFFGEGSRLTVL.